The TCR beta chain described here comes from a study of identical twins. TCRdb re-called the 5' RACE reads through MiXCR, storing one row per CDR3 protein. Of around 500,000 distinct CDR3 sequences in the sample, 13% to 15% were seen once. This clonotype was seen only a few times. The CDR3 runs to 13 residues. Per the germline V gene, CDR1 is LGHDT and CDR2 is YNNKEL (reference sequence). V was trimmed by 5 bases and J by 5 bases, leaving 11 bases between them. The same specimen was also included in a second study, on yellow fever vaccine responses in identical twins.

The sequence came from a woman aged 18-35 years in good health. The chain employs TRBV3-1 and TRBJ2-3, with D possibly TRBD2 on 5 matching bases. Sequencing was carried out using CD4+ T cells sorted from blood. CDR3 protein: CASSYSGIDTQYF. CDR3 sequence (DNA): TGTGCCAGCAGCTATTCGGGGATAGATACGCAGTATTTT.